This T cell receptor beta chain derives from a study of cytomegalovirus exposure and HLA in healthy donors. Study information: A later analysis reported the same platform for the roughly 120 validation repertoires and the roughly 650 first-cohort repertoires.

The V end lost 0 bases, the J end lost 8 bases, and 11 bases lay between the germline ends. The CDR3 spans 13 residues. Germline lookup yields CDR1 SGHRS and CDR2 YFSETQ. This table comes from immunoSEQ multiplex PCR, and its TCRdb copy is limited to in-frame clones, with some not included. Counted here are some 170,000 clones, 89% occurring once; the ten biggest clones make up under 13%. Study-wide findings and caveats: In vitro work confirmed that a few CMV-associated chains recognize CMV antigens. The study listed under 200 cytomegalovirus-associated TCR beta chains.

Worth noting for this clone: No antigen is known for it.

Sequencing was done on a sample of PBMCs. This sequence was found in a woman between 18 and 29 years old in good health and CMV-seropositive. The J gene is TRBJ1-1, the V gene TRBV5-1; no clear D gene. CDR3 in amino acids: CASSLGTAKEAFF. As DNA, the CDR3 is TGCGCCAGCAGCTTGGGGACTGCCAAAGAAGCTTTCTTT.